This T cell receptor beta chain emerged from a study of blood T cell repertoires in COVID-19. Study-level information: From the United States, Italy and Spain came samples of acute and convalescent COVID-19. T cells, B-cell-depleted T cells, or PBMCs provided the cDNA or gDNA that served as material.

Original processing notes: Reference gene primer amplification gave estimated nucleated cell counts. The table came from immunoSEQ multiplex PCR; TCRdb's copy has only in-frame clones and leaves some out. For V, J and clone size, that table is used; D and trimming come from the DNA. The sample consists of 150,000 to 180,000 clones, less than 95% of them appearing once. CDR1 and CDR2 from the germline V gene are MDHEN and SYDVKM. J lost 9 bases, V lost 1 base, and 9 bases had no gene match. CDR3 length equals 16 residues. The specimen was peripheral blood. The clonotype was recovered from a man aged 45 to 65 with acute or convalescent COVID-19. The genes are TRBV28 and TRBJ1-6, with 7 positions matching TRBD1. This CDR3 reads CASSLLAQGVGSPLHF. As DNA, the CDR3 is TGTGCCAGCAGTTTATTGGCTCAGGGGGTTGGTTCACCCCTCCACTTT.